One and the same sample provided the 32 T cell receptor beta chains below, sequenced in a study of a mutant IDH1 vaccine in newly diagnosed glioma. Documented time point: baseline, week 1 (first vaccination visit). Indicated treatment: pre-vaccination baseline after standard-of-care therapy. TCRdb keeps only in-frame clones here, not all; method: immunoSEQ multiplex PCR. The top ten hold approximately 7.4% of the sample, which has 85,000 to 100,000 clones, 83% seen once. The sequenced sample was PBMCs, obtained from a glioma patient treated with radiotherapy, temozolomide or both. These receptor sequences come from a woman aged 50 to 60 with glioma.

V and J are TRBV6-1 and TRBJ1-6; no reliable D call. The CDR3 spans 15 residues. Trimming removed 2 bases at V and 10 bases at J, with 15 bases between. Per germline, CDR1 MNHNS and CDR2 SASEGT. CDR3 nucleotides: TGTGCCAGCAGTGAACAAGGACCGGGCGAATCACCCCTCCACTTT. This encodes CASSEQGPGESPLHF.

This chain links TRBV11-2 with TRBJ2-1; 12 bases fit TRBD2. With 5 bases clipped from V and 8 bases from J, the junction kept 13 bases outside the gene matches. Germline V gives CDR1 SGHAT, CDR2 FQNNGV. The CDR3 spans 17 residues. The CDR3, as DNA: TGTGCCAGCAGCCGAGCCGCCTCTAGCGGGGGGGCGGATGAGCAGTTCTTC. As protein: CASSRAASSGGADEQFF.

The J gene is TRBJ1-1, the V gene TRBV19; D not certain. The V gene lost 4 bases and the J gene lost 4 bases, with 10 bases spanning the gap. The CDR3 has 13 amino acids. Germline V CDR1 and CDR2: LNHDA, SQIVND (reference sequence). The CDR3 is CASSTSSITEAFF. The CDR3 nucleotides are TGTGCCAGTAGTACCTCCTCAATCACTGAAGCTTTCTTT.

V is TRBV7-9 and J is TRBJ1-1; D gene uncertain. Germline V lookup: CDR1 SEHNR, CDR2 FQNEAQ (reference sequence). The CDR3 runs 13 residues. V lost 4 bases to trimming and J lost 6 bases, with 12 bases between them. The CDR3: CASSWDGRAEAFF. The DNA for the CDR3 is TGTGCCAGCAGCTGGGATGGACGGGCTGAAGCTTTCTTT.

The genes are TRBV11-2 and TRBJ1-1; D is undetermined. Germline-derived CDR1 and CDR2 are SGHAT and FQNNGV. V shed 3 bases and J shed 2 bases, with 7 bases lying between them. The CDR3 extends over 13 amino acids. CDR3 bases: TGTGCCAGCAGCTTGTGGGCCAACACTGAAGCTTTCTTT. It codes for CASSLWANTEAFF.

Only a few counts were recorded for this clone. This sequence joins TRBV7-2 and TRBJ1-5; no clear D. Trimming left V 5 bases short and J 3 bases short, with 8 bases between. Germline lookup yields CDR1 SGHTA and CDR2 FQGNSA. This CDR3 has 13 residues. CDR3 nucleotide sequence: TGTGCCAGCAGCCTAAGTTACAATCAGCCCCAGCATTTT. This encodes CASSLSYNQPQHF.

In this sample, this clone turned up once. The V gene is TRBV27, the J gene TRBJ2-5; 7 bases agree with TRBD1. With V trimmed by 2 bases and J by 5 bases, 8 bases remained unmatched. The CDR3 is 15 residues long. Germline V gives CDR1 MNHEY, CDR2 SMNVEV (reference sequence). In DNA, the CDR3 is TGTGCCAGCAGTTTAAACAGGGGTATTAGGGAGACCCAGTACTTC. It yields the protein CASSLNRGIRETQYF.

V gene TRBV30 combines with J gene TRBJ2-5, with D unclear. CDR3 length: 12 residues. V was shortened by 2 bases and J by 5 bases, with 9 bases between the two germline ends. The germline V gene has CDR1 GTSNPN and CDR2 SVGIG (reference sequence). The CDR3 sequence is CAWSLLRETQYF. For the CDR3, the DNA is TGTGCCTGGAGTCTCCTCAGGGAGACCCAGTACTTC.

The chain is built from TRBV19 and TRBJ2-1; 11 bases fit TRBD1. Germline V CDR1 and CDR2: LNHDA, SQIVND (reference sequence). Trimming at V came to 3 bases and at J to 7 bases, leaving 8 bases not matched to a gene. This CDR3 region has 16 residues. CDR3 in amino acids: CASSISGQGARNEQFF. The CDR3 DNA follows: TGTGCCAGTAGTATCAGTGGACAGGGGGCGCGAAATGAGCAGTTCTTC. The entire variable domain, with the rest obtained from reference TRBV19 and TRBJ2-1, is as follows: DGGITQSPKYLFRKEGQNVTLSCEQNLNHDAMYWYRQDPGQGLRLIYYSQIVNDFQKGDIAEGYSVSREKKESFPLTVTSAQKNPTAFYLCASSISGQGARNEQFFGPGTRLTVL.

The chain has TRBV29-1 and TRBJ2-5; the D gene is possibly TRBD2 (5 bases). The J call may be mistaken, given a closer DNA end match to TRBJ2-7. The CDR3 runs to 12 residues. From germline, CDR1 is SQVTM and CDR2 ANQGSEA. CDR3 sequence: CSVREGIYEQYF. Here the CDR3 DNA reads TGCAGCGTTAGAGAGGGTATCTACGAGCAGTACTTC.

CDR3 coding DNA: TGTGCCAGCAGCCCGGGATTTAATCAGCCCCAGCATTTT. Protein sequence: CASSPGFNQPQHF. The chain uses TRBV14 and TRBJ1-5; D gene unclear. The germline V and J ends were trimmed by 4 bases and 4 bases, with 8 bases remaining between them. Germline-derived CDR1 and CDR2 are SGHDN and FVKESK. This CDR3 region has 13 residues.

This chain connects TRBV10-1 to TRBJ1-3; no clear D. This CDR3 is 19 amino acids long. Germline V gene lookup returns CDR1 WNHNN and CDR2 SYGVQD (reference sequence). V was pared by 4 bases and J by 0 bases, with 22 bases between. CDR3 sequence reads: CASSAPFKGTIRSGNTIYF. The CDR3 nucleotides are TGCGCCAGCAGTGCCCCATTCAAGGGCACTATCCGCTCTGGAAACACCATATATTTT.

V gene TRBV7-9 combines with J gene TRBJ1-4, with D hard to call. This CDR3 is built from 13 residues. The ends were cut back, 1 base at V and 7 bases at J, with 7 bases in the middle. Germline lookup yields CDR1 SEHNR and CDR2 FQNEAQ (reference sequence). CDR3 in amino acids: CASSLGAVEKLFF. The CDR3 DNA reads as TGTGCCAGCAGCTTAGGCGCGGTTGAAAAACTGTTTTTT. The full variable domain, completed using reference TRBV7-9 and TRBJ1-4, is DTGVSQNPRHKITKRGQNVTFRCDPISEHNRLYWYRQTLGQGPEFLTYFQNEAQLEKSRLLSDRFSAERPKGSFSTLEIQRTEQGDSAMYLCASSLGAVEKLFFGSGTQLSVL.

V and J are TRBV7-2 and TRBJ1-1; TRBD1 might be the D (5 bases). Germline V gives CDR1 SGHTA, CDR2 FQGNSA. V lost 4 bases and J 10 bases, leaving 13 bases between the germline ends. The CDR3 loop spans 12 amino acids. In DNA form, the CDR3 reads TGTGCCAGCAGCTCAAACCCGAGGGGAGCTTTCTTT. Translated, it gives CASSSNPRGAFF.

The chain couples TRBV4-2 to TRBJ1-5; 7 bases are a match to TRBD1. CDR1 LGHNA and CDR2 YNFKEQ come from the germline V gene. The CDR3 is 17 residues long. V lost 2 bases and J lost 9; bases outside the gene matches: 16. The CDR3 region has the DNA TGTGCCAGCAGCCAATTAATAGGACAGGACCGTTTCGGGCCCCAGCATTTT. Translated, it gives CASSQLIGQDRFGPQHF.

The chain is built from TRBV4-2 and TRBJ1-1; possible D gene TRBD1, 5 bases. The CDR3 extends over 16 amino acids. Between the trimmed V and J ends, which lost 0 bases and 1 base, there was a span of 12 bases. CDR1 and CDR2 (germline): LGHNA, YNFKEQ. CDR3 bases: TGTGCCAGCAGCCAAGATATCAGGGACCAGAACACTGAAGCTTTCTTT. Protein: CASSQDIRDQNTEAFF.

The V gene is TRBV6-4, the J gene TRBJ2-5; D unresolved. The CDR3 length is 9 residues. V shed 3 bases and J shed 7 bases, with 0 bases lying between them. Germline V gene lookup returns CDR1 MRHNA and CDR2 SNTAGT. The CDR3 region has the DNA TGTGCCAGCAGTGAGACCCAGTACTTC. It codes for CASSETQYF.

The chain links TRBV7-2 to TRBJ2-2; tentative D call: TRBD1 (6 bases). CDR1 is SGHTA, CDR2 FQGNSA, per germline. Trimming shortened V by 1 base and J by 6 bases, and 12 bases separated the two germline ends. This CDR3 is 15 amino acids long. The CDR3 DNA reads as TGTGCCAGCAGCTTAGACAGGGTGGTCGCCGGGGAGCTGTTTTTT. This gives the protein CASSLDRVVAGELFF.

The J gene is TRBJ1-2, the V gene TRBV2; the D gene is possibly TRBD1 (5 bases). With 2 bases removed from V and 6 bases from J, the gap between germline ends came to 16 bases. The CDR3 has 15 residues. The germline CDR1 and CDR2 sequences are SNHLY and FYNNEI. The CDR3 DNA reads as TGTGCCAGCAGTGAAAGGGGCAGTCGACAGAATGGCTACACCTTC. Amino acids: CASSERGSRQNGYTF. Using reference TRBV2 and TRBJ1-2 for the parts outside the CDR3, the full variable domain is EPEVTQTPSHQVTQMGQEVILRCVPISNHLYFYWYRQILGQKVEFLVSFYNNEISEKSEIFDDQFSVERPDGSNFTLKIRSTKLEDSAMYFCASSERGSRQNGYTFGSGTRLTVV.

The chain combines TRBV29-1 with TRBJ1-4; no clear D. V lost 3 bases and J 6 bases, leaving 14 bases between the germline ends. Germline V gene lookup returns CDR1 SQVTM and CDR2 ANQGSEA. CDR3 size: 14 residues. The CDR3 protein is CSVDRNAVYEKLFF. The CDR3, as DNA: TGCAGCGTTGACCGGAACGCAGTATATGAAAAACTGTTTTTT.

The rearrangement uses TRBV7-9 and TRBJ2-1, with TRBD2 matching over 7 bases. Losses at the gene ends were 0 bases for V and 7 bases for J; bases not matched to a gene: 6. The CDR3 runs 15 residues. Per the germline V gene, CDR1 is SEHNR and CDR2 is FQNEAQ (reference sequence). CDR3 residues: CASSLALTSRNEQFF. The CDR3 DNA sequence: TGTGCCAGCAGCTTAGCCCTGACTAGCCGTAATGAGCAGTTCTTC.

This clone was picked up a small number of times. The V call is TRBV25-1, the J call TRBJ1-1; D not certain. The CDR3 sequence is 14 residues long. In germline, CDR1 is MGHDK, CDR2 SYGVNS. Trimming removed 4 bases from V and 5 bases from J, with 14 bases in between. CDR3 protein: CASSGTRYGTEAFF. CDR3 nucleotides: TGTGCCAGCAGTGGTACACGGTATGGGACTGAAGCTTTCTTT.

CDR3 sequence (DNA): TGTGCCAGTAGTATGGTAGGGTTGAACACTGAAGCTTTCTTT. Translating it yields CASSMVGLNTEAFF. The rearrangement links TRBV19 to TRBJ1-1; unclear D gene. CDR1 and CDR2 from the germline V gene are LNHDA and SQIVND (reference sequence). The length of the CDR3 is 14 residues. V gave up 3 bases and J gave up 0 bases, with 8 bases separating them.

The chain links TRBV6-5 to TRBJ1-2; TRBD1 might be the D (6 bases). V was shortened by 7 bases and J by 14 bases, with 23 bases between the two germline ends. The CDR3 covers 13 residues. The germline V gene encodes CDR1 MNHEY and CDR2 SVGAGI. The CDR3 sequence is CASTDPSKKGETF. The CDR3, as DNA: TGTGCCAGCACCGATCCCTCGAAGAAGGGGGAAACCTTC.

This clone turned up a few times. This chain links TRBV7-9 with TRBJ1-6; 9 bases are shared with TRBD1. CDR1 is SEHNR and CDR2 is FQNEAQ in the germline V gene (reference sequence). Trimming removed 5 bases from V and 6 bases from J; junction bases left unmatched: 8. This CDR3 is 16 amino acids long. CDR3 bases: TGTGCCAGCAGCCCCACAGGGGGCAGGGGTAATTCACCCCTCCACTTT. Translation gives CASSPTGGRGNSPLHF. The full variable domain, with the rest looked up from reference TRBV7-9 and TRBJ1-6, is DTGVSQNPRHKITKRGQNVTFRCDPISEHNRLYWYRQTLGQGPEFLTYFQNEAQLEKSRLLSDRFSAERPKGSFSTLEIQRTEQGDSAMYLCASSPTGGRGNSPLHFGNGTRLTVT.

This chain joins TRBV9 and TRBJ1-2; 7 bases align to TRBD1. V was clipped by 0 bases and J by 5 bases; unmatched bases: 10. This CDR3 has 16 residues. Germline CDR1 is SGDLS and CDR2 is YYNGEE. CDR3 nucleotide sequence: TGTGCCAGCAGCGTAGTTGGCACAGGGGAAGGGTATGGCTACACCTTC. This gives the protein CASSVVGTGEGYGYTF.

The CDR3 region has the DNA TGTGCCAGCAGCCTGGGGACGGTTCATCAGCCCCAGCATTTT. Translated, it gives CASSLGTVHQPQHF. The chain recombines TRBV9 with TRBJ1-5; possibly TRBD1 for D (5 bases). The V end lost 4 bases, the J end lost 5 bases, and 13 bases lay between the germline ends. Germline CDR1 reads SGDLS; CDR2 reads YYNGEE. CDR3 size: 14 residues.

This rearrangement joins TRBV5-6 to TRBJ2-7; the D gene is possibly TRBD1 (6 bases). The ends were cut back, 5 bases at V and 6 bases at J, with 15 bases in the middle. The CDR3 consists of 13 residues. CDR1 is SGHDT, CDR2 YYEEEE, per germline. The CDR3 DNA follows: TGTGCCAGCAGTTCAGTACAGGGAGCCGAGCAGTACTTC. The encoded protein is CASSSVQGAEQYF.

V and J are TRBV7-2 and TRBJ2-1, with D maybe TRBD2 (5 bases). V was pared by 1 base and J by 15 bases, with 16 bases between. CDR3 length: 13 residues. Germline values: CDR1 SGHTA, CDR2 FQGNSA. The CDR3 DNA reads TGTGCCAGCAGCTTAGGGTTCCTACCGGGGTGGTTCTTC. Protein product: CASSLGFLPGWFF.

This sequence joins TRBV27 and TRBJ1-4, with TRBD1 matching 8 bases. The germline V gene encodes CDR1 MNHEY and CDR2 SMNVEV (reference sequence). V shed 6 bases and J 7 bases; nucleotides not matched to a gene: 7. This CDR3 is built from 14 residues. DNA for the CDR3: TGTGCCAGCAGGCCGACAGGGGTGGGTGAAAAACTGTTTTTT. Amino acid sequence: CASRPTGVGEKLFF.

The chain recombines TRBV2 with TRBJ1-5; maybe TRBD1 (5 bases). Germline lookup yields CDR1 SNHLY and CDR2 FYNNEI. Trimming took off 2 bases at V and 7 bases at J, with 6 bases between the two ends. The CDR3 loop spans 12 amino acids. CDR3 region: CASSEKGQPQHF. The CDR3 bases are TGTGCCAGCAGTGAAAAGGGGCAGCCCCAGCATTTT.

The rearrangement uses TRBV6-1 and TRBJ2-3, with 9 bases matching TRBD2. This CDR3 region has 15 residues. Germline-derived CDR1 and CDR2 are MNHNS and SASEGT. V lost 8 bases and J lost 4; bases outside the gene matches: 10. Here the CDR3 DNA reads TGTGCCAGCGAAGCAGCGGGGGGAGTAGCAGATACGCAGTATTTT. Translation gives CASEAAGGVADTQYF.